Given below is one T cell receptor beta chain in context. This clone was detected only a few times. Its antigen is unknown. Base qualities are missing; no much larger clone stands one base away. This specimen comes from a study of technical replicates of blood from a few donors (dated by TCRdb to about 2017). Spanning cysteine to phenylalanine, the CDR3 consists of 14 amino acids. Left in the record is the CDR3 DNA by itself, 42 bases read in frame from the first base. V is reduced by 7 bases and J by 1 base, leaving a spacing of 13 bases between them. The germline V gene encodes CDR1 SQVTM and CDR2 ANQGSEA. The library was produced with the immunoSEQ multiplex PCR assay. TCRdb provides this immuneACCESS table in a form limited to in-frame rearrangements. Some clones are lacking; in checked studies, under half of them reflect an unresolved V gene, and why the rest are absent is not known. A total of tens of thousands of clones appear in this sample, 96% of them only once. The ten top clones hold around 0.4% of the sample.

The sequenced sample was T cells isolated from PBMCs. The rearrangement joined TRBV29-1 to TRBJ2-2, and TRBD1 may be the D gene, going by 5 matching bases. This clonotype originated in a human donor in good health. The DNA sequence is given as TGCAGCGCATCGGTGCAGGGGAACACCGGGGAGCTGTTTTTT. It encodes CSASVQGNTGELFF.